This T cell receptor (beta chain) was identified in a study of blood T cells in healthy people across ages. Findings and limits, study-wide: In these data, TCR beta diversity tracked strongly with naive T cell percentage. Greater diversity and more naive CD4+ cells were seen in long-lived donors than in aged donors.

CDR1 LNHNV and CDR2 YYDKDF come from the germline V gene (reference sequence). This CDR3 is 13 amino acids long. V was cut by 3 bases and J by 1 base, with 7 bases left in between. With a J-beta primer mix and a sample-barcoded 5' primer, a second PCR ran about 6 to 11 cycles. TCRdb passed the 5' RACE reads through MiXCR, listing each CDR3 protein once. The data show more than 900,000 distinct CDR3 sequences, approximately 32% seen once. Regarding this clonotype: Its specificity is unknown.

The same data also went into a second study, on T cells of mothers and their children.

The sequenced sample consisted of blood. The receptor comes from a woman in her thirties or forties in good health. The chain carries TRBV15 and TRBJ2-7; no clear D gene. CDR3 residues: CATSREYSYEQYF. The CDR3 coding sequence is TGTGCCACCAGCAGGGAGTATTCCTACGAGCAGTACTTC. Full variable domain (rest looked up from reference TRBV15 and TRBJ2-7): DAMVIQNPRYQVTQFGKPVTLSCSQTLNHNVMYWYQQKSSQAPKLLFHYYDKDFNNEADTPDNFQSRRPNTSFCFLDIRSPGLGDTAMYLCATSREYSYEQYFGPGTRLTVT.